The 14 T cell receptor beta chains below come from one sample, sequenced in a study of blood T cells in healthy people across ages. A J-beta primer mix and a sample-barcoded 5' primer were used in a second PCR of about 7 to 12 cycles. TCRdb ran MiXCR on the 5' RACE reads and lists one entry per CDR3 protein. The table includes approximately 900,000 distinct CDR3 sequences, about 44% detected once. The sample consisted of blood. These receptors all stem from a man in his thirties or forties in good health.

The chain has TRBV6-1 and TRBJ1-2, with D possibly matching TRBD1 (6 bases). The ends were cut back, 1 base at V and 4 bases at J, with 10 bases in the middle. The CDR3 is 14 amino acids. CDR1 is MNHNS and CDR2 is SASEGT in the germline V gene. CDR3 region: CASSEGTETYGYTF. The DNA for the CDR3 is TGTGCCAGCAGTGAAGGGACAGAGACCTATGGCTACACCTTC.

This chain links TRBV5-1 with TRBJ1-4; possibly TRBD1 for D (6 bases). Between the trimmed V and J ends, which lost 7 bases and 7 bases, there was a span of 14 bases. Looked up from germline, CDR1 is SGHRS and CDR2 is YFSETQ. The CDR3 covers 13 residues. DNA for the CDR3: TGCGCCAGCTGTGACAGGTGGGGTGAAAAACTGTTTTTT. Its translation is CASCDRWGEKLFF.

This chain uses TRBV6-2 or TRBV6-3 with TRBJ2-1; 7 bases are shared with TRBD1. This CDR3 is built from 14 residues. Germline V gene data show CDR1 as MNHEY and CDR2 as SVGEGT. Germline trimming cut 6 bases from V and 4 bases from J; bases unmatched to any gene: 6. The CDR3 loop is CASSKGTAYNEQFF. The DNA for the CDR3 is TGTGCCAGCAGCAAAGGGACAGCTTACAATGAGCAGTTCTTC.

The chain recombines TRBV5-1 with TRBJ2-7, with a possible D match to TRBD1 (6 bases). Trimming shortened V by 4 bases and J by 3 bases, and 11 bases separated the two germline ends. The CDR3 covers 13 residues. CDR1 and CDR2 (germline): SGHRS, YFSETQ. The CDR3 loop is CASSALDSYEQYF. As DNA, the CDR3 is TGCGCCAGCAGCGCCTTGGACAGCTACGAGCAGTACTTC.

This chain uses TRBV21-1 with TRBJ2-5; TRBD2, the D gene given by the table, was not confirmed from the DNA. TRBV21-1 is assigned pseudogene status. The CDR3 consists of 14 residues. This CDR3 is CASSKVLSREEQYF. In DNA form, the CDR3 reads TGTGCCAGCAGCAAGGTACTATCGAGGGAAGAGCAGTACTTC.

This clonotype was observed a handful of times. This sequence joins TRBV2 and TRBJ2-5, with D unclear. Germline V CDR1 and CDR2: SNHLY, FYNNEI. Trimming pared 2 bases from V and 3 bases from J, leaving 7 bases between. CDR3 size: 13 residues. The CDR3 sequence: CASSELTEETQYF. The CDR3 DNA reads TGTGCCAGCAGTGAATTGACCGAAGAGACCCAGTACTTC.

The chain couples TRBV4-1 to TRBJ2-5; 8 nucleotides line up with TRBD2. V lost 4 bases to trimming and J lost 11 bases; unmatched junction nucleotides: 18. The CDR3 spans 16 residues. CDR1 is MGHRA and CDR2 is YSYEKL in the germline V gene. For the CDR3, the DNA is TGCGCCAGCAGCCCGGCCGAGCGGGGGATCTACAATGAGCAGTACTTC. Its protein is CASSPAERGIYNEQYF.

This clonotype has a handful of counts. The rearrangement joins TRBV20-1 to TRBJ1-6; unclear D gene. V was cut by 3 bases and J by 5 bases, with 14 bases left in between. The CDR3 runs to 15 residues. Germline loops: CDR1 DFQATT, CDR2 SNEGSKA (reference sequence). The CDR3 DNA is TGCAGTGCTAGGCCCGCTGACGGGGATAATTCACCCCTCCACTTT. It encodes CSARPADGDNSPLHF.

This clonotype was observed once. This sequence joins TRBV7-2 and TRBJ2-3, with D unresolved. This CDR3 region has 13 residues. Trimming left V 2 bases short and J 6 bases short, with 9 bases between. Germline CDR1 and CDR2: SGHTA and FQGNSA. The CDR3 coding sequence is TGTGCCAGCAGCTTAATTAGTCTCGATACGCAGTATTTT. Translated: CASSLISLDTQYF.

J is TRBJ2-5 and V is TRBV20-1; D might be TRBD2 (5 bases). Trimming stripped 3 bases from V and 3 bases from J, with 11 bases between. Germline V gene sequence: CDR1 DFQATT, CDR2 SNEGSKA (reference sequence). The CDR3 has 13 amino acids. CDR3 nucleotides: TGCAGTGCTAGGCGGGCGATCAAAGAGACCCAGTACTTC. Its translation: CSARRAIKETQYF.

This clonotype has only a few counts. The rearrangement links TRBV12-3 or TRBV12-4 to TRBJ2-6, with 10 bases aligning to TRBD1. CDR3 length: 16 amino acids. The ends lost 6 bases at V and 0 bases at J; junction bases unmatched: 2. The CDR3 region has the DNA TGTGCCAGCAGAGGGACAGGGGTCTCTGGGGCCAACGTCCTGACTTTC. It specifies CASRGTGVSGANVLTF.

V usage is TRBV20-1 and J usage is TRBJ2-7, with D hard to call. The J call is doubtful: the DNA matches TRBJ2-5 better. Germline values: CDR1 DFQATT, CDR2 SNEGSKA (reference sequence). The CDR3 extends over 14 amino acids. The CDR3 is CSAPKPGPQETQYF. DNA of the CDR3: TGCAGTGCCCCAAAGCCGGGTCCACAAGAGACCCAGTACTTC.

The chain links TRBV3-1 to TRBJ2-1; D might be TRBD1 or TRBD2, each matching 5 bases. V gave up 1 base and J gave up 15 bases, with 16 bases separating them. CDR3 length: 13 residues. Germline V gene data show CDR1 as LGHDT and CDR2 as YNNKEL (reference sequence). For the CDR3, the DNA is TGTGCCAGCAGCCAAGGACGAGGGGCGAGTCCGTTCTTC. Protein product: CASSQGRGASPFF.

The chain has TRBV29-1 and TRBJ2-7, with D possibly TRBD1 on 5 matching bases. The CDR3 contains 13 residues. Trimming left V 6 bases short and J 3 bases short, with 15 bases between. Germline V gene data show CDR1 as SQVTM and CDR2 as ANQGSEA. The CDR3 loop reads CSVLGQGVYEQYF. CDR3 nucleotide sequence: TGCAGCGTCCTCGGGCAGGGTGTCTACGAGCAGTACTTC.